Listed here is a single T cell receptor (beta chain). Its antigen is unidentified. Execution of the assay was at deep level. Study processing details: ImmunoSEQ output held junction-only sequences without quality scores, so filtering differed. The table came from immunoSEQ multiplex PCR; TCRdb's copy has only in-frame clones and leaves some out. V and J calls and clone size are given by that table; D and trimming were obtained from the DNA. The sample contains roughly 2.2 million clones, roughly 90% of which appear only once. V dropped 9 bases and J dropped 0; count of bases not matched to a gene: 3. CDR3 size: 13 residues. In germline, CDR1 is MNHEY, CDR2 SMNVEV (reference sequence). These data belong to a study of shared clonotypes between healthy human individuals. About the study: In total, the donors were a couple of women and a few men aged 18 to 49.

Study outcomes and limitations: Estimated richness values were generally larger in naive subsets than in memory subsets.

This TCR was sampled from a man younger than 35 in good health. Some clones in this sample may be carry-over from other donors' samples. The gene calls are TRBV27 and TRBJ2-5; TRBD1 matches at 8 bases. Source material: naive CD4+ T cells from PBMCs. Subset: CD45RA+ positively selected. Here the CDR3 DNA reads TGTGCCAGAAACAGGGGGTACCAAGAGACCCAGTACTTC. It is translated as CARNRGYQETQYF.